The rows below give T cell receptor beta chains drawn from one sample of a study of cytomegalovirus exposure and HLA in healthy donors. Clones were sequenced by immunoSEQ multiplex PCR, and TCRdb holds only the in-frame ones, with some missing. This table holds more than 85,000 clones, about three quarters found once. Sequencing was performed on PBMCs. The source is a young man in good health and CMV-seropositive. CDR3s include the opening cysteine and the closing phenylalanine or tryptophan. D genes are given only for firm matches. Clone size is shown for a subset of rows, as once, few, many or a class of expanded clone.

CDR3aa	CDR3nt	j_gene	v_gene	d_gene	abundance
CASSQDRPQGQPQHF	TGCGCCAGCAGCCAAGATCGGCCGCAGGGTCAGCCCCAGCATTTT	TRBJ1-5	TRBV4-1	-	-
CAGQGGNQPQHF	TGTGCGGGACAGGGGGGCAATCAGCCCCAGCATTTT	TRBJ1-5	TRBV7-9	TRBD1	-
CASSFAYEQYF	TGTGCCAGCAGCTTCGCCTACGAGCAGTACTTC	TRBJ2-7	TRBV7-2	-	-
CASSLGPSTGEQYF	TGTGCCAGCAGCTTGGGCCCCTCAACGGGTGAGCAGTACTTC	TRBJ2-5	TRBV5-4	-	-
CASSHGSQETQYF	TGTGCCAGCAGCCACGGGAGTCAAGAGACCCAGTACTTC	TRBJ2-5	TRBV11-2	-	-
CASSIANSGEQYF	TGTGCCAGTAGTATAGCCAACAGTGGCGAGCAGTACTTC	TRBJ2-7	TRBV19	-	once
CASLSRGNSPLHF	TGTGCCAGCTTGAGTAGGGGGAATTCACCCCTCCACTTT	TRBJ1-6	TRBV2	-	-
CASSQTQFSSPLHF	TGTGCCAGCAGCCAAACCCAGTTTAGCTCACCCCTCCACTTT	TRBJ1-6	TRBV9	-	few
CASSQETGGSGTEAFF	TGTGCCAGCAGCCAAGAGACAGGGGGCTCGGGCACTGAAGCTTTCTTT	TRBJ1-1	TRBV4-2	TRBD1	few
CASRALRDTGELFF	TGTGCCAGCAGGGCCCTCAGGGACACCGGGGAGCTGTTTTTT	TRBJ2-2	TRBV13	-	-
CASSTLVDYGYTF	TGTGCCAGTAGTACCCTCGTAGACTATGGCTACACCTTC	TRBJ1-2	TRBV19	-	-
CASSSIRGSSYNSPLHF	TGTGCCAGCAGCTCTATCAGGGGGAGCTCCTATAATTCACCCCTCCACTTT	TRBJ1-6	TRBV13	TRBD1	-